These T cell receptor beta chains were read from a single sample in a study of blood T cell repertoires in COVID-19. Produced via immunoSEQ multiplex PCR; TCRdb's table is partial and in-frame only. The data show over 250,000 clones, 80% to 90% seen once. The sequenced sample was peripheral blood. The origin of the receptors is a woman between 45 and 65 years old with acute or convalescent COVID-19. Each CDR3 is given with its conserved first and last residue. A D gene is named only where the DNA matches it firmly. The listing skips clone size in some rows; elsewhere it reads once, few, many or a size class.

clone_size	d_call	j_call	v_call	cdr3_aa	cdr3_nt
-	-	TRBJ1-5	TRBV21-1	CASSPRWTGRNQPQHF	TGTGCCAGCAGCCCCCGTTGGACAGGGCGTAATCAGCCCCAGCATTTT
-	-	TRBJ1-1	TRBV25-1	CASSIAGTYMNTEAFF	TGTGCCAGCAGTATCGCAGGGACTTACATGAACACTGAAGCTTTCTTT
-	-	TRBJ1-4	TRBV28	CASSLGGDRGEKLFF	TGTGCCAGCAGTTTAGGCGGGGACCGAGGTGAAAAACTGTTTTTT
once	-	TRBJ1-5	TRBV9	CASSVGWGGNQPQHF	TGTGCCAGCAGCGTAGGGTGGGGCGGCAATCAGCCCCAGCATTTT
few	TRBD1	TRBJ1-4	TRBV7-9	CASSSVPGQGLVGEKLFF	TGTGCCAGCAGCTCGGTCCCGGGACAGGGTTTGGTCGGTGAAAAACTGTTTTTT
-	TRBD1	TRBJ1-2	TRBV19	CASSIGQGAGYGYTF	TGTGCCAGTAGTATCGGACAGGGGGCCGGCTATGGCTACACCTTC
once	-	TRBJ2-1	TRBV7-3	CASRGPGTERYNEQFF	TGTGCCAGCAGGGGACCCGGGACTGAGAGGTACAATGAGCAGTTCTTC
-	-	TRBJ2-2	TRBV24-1	CATSDPGLNTGELFF	TGTGCCACCAGTGATCCGGGACTCAACACCGGGGAGCTGTTTTTT
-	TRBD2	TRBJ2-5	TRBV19	CASSTAFSAGQETQYF	TGTGCCAGTAGTACCGCGTTCTCAGCGGGGCAAGAGACCCAGTACTTC
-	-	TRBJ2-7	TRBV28	CASNPSGSGRYYEQYF	TGTGCCAGCAATCCCTCGGGGTCAGGGAGGTACTACGAGCAGTACTTC